This T cell receptor beta chain was found in a study of beta chain features in type 1 diabetes. Study conclusions and caveats: TCRB CDR3 length was moderately but significantly reduced in all four CD4+ subsets of Type 1 diabetes patients.

In this sample, this clone turned up once. Its antigen is still unknown. The CDR3 is 13 residues long. Germline assignment: CDR1 SEHNR and CDR2 FQNEAQ (reference sequence). V lost 3 bases, J lost 6 bases, and 10 bases lay in between. The isolated RNA, all of it, was reverse transcribed, so expressed TCRB transcripts were what got sequenced. Some clones are missing from TCRdb's copy, which holds only in-frame ones; the method was immunoSEQ multiplex PCR. Of around 160,000 clones in the sample, roughly 59% are singletons; the top ten hold 0.08% to 0.095%. The clonotype originates from a man aged 30 to 45 with type 1 diabetes. The sample comprised naive CD4+ T cells from blood. V usage is TRBV7-9 and J usage is TRBJ2-3; weak D call: TRBD1 (6 bases). CDR3 nucleotide sequence: TGTGCCAGCAGCTTGGGGGCATTGGATACGCAGTATTTT. Residues: CASSLGALDTQYF.